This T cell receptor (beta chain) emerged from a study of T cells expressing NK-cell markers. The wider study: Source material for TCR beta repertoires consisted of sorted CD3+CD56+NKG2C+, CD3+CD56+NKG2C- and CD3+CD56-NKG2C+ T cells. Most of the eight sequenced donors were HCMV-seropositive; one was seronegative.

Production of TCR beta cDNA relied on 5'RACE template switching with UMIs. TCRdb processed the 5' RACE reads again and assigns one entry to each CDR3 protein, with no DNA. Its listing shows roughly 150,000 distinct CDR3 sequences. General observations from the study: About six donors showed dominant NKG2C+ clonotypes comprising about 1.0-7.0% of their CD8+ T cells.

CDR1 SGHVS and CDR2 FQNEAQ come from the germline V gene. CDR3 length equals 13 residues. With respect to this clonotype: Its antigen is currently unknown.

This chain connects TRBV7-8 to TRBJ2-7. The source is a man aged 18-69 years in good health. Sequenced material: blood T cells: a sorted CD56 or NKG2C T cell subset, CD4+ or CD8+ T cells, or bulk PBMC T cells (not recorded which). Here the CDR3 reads CASSGRTEPGQYF.